Below are 17 T cell receptor beta chains sequenced from a single sample in a study of CD8+CD57+ T cells in acquired aplastic anemia. TCR beta VDJ and CDR3 profiles were obtained from a genomic DNA template. MiXCR was run by TCRdb on the reads, yielding one entry per CDR3 protein. Of some 200,000 distinct CDR3 sequences listed, almost 50% are singletons. Flow cytometry had shown expanded CD8+CD57+ cells in the patients chosen for sequencing. Source material: sorted CD4+, CD8+, or CD8+CD57+ T cells (not recorded which) from PBMCs. The receptors originated from a human donor with aplastic anemia.

The V and J genes are TRBV7-8 and TRBJ1-5, with 7 bases fitting TRBD1. Trimming at V came to 5 bases and at J to 11 bases, leaving 6 bases not matched to a gene. This CDR3 has 12 residues. Germline CDR1 and CDR2: SGHVS and FQNEAQ. CDR3 DNA sequence: TGTGCCAGCAGCCCAGGGGGTAGGGCCCAGCATTTT. The encoded protein is CASSPGGRAQHF.

On this clonotype itself: This clone may be a read error of a much larger clone one base away. The rearrangement joins TRBV20-1 to TRBJ2-7; TRBD2 matches at 9 bases. The CDR3 is 13 residues long. The V gene's germline CDR1 is DFQATT and CDR2 SNEGSKA (reference sequence). The CDR3 region has the DNA TGCAGTGCAGCCGGGACTAGCTCCTACGAGCAGTGCTTC. Translating it yields CSAAGTSSYEQCF.

This clonotype was seen ten or more times. This chain connects TRBV19 to TRBJ1-5, with TRBD1 matching 9 bases. CDR1 LNHDA and CDR2 SQIVND come from the germline V gene (reference sequence). The CDR3 runs to 19 residues. V lost 5 bases and J lost 1; bases outside the gene matches: 15. This CDR3 reads CASSLSWGTGLRSNQPQHF. The CDR3 DNA reads TGTGCCAGTAGTCTTTCCTGGGGGACAGGGTTGCGGAGCAATCAGCCCCAGCATTTT.

This clonotype was recorded a few times. This may come from a read error, since a much larger clone is one base off. The chain uses TRBV20-1 and TRBJ2-3, with 8 bases fitting TRBD1. The CDR3 runs 15 residues. The V and J ends lost 4 bases and 4 bases, in that order; junction bases with no gene match: 10. Looked up from germline, CDR1 is DFQATT and CDR2 is SNEGSKA (reference sequence). The CDR3 DNA is TGCAGTGCTACTCCGGGACAGGCAATTGCAGATACGCAGTATTTT. This codes for CSATPGQAIADTQYF.

V and J are TRBV28 and TRBJ1-2; 8 nucleotides agree with TRBD1. Germline lookup yields CDR1 MDHEN and CDR2 SYDVKM. The CDR3 contains 15 residues. Unmatched junction bases numbered 11, after V lost 4 bases and J lost 7 bases. The CDR3 spells CASSSFQGAGCGYTF. The CDR3 coding sequence is TGTGCCAGCAGTTCTTTCCAGGGGGCCGGCTGTGGCTACACCTTC.

There are a few counts of this clonotype. This sequence may be a read error, since a much larger clone differs from it by one base. The gene calls are TRBV5-5 and TRBJ1-6, with D possibly matching TRBD1 (5 bases). The CDR3 has 14 residues. The germline V gene encodes CDR1 SGHKS and CDR2 YYEKEE (reference sequence). The CDR3 bases are TGTACCAGCAGCCCCGGGACGGTTAATTCACCCCTCCACTTT. It yields the protein CTSSPGTVNSPLHF.

The rearrangement joins TRBV10-3 to TRBJ2-1; no clear D. The V end was cut by 2 bases, the J end by 12 bases, with 8 bases between. This CDR3 region has 11 residues. Germline V gene data show CDR1 as ENHRY and CDR2 as SYGVKD. The CDR3 DNA follows: TGTGCCATCAGTGAGGTCCATGGGCAGTTCTTC. It yields the protein CAISEVHGQFF.

V and J are TRBV6-4 and TRBJ2-7; the match to TRBD1 covers 11 bases. The V segment lost 0 bases and the J segment 6 bases; nucleotides outside the gene matches: 4. Germline lookup yields CDR1 MRHNA and CDR2 SNTAGT. The CDR3 has 15 amino acids. CDR3 sequence reads: CASSDSGQGGVEQYF. DNA for the CDR3: TGTGCCAGCAGTGACTCGGGACAGGGGGGCGTCGAGCAGTACTTC.

This clonotype was observed at least ten times. The chain recombines TRBV10-3 with TRBJ1-6, with no clear D. The germline V gene has CDR1 ENHRY and CDR2 SYGVKD. Trimming removed 3 bases at V and 9 bases at J, with 15 bases between. The CDR3 has 15 residues. Written as DNA, the CDR3 is TGTGCCATCAGTGACTGGAATTCGCCGGGTTCACCCCTCCACTTT. Translated, it gives CAISDWNSPGSPLHF.

About this clonotype: Here the CDR3 omits its conserved ending phenylalanine or tryptophan, so a read error is the likely source. The DNA is left out, because the CDR3 cannot be placed on it with certainty; the CDR3 is given as TCRdb lists it. The chain has TRBV7-9 and TRBJ2-5; the table assigns TRBD1, which was not confirmed against the DNA. The germline CDR1 and CDR2 sequences are SEHNR and FQNEAQ (reference sequence). The length of the CDR3 is 13 amino acids, counting both ends. CDR3 region: CASSPGQGKRPST.

This clonotype was detected only once. The chain has TRBV2 and TRBJ2-5; D assignment may be TRBD1 or TRBD2 (5 bases each). Germline V gives CDR1 SNHLY, CDR2 FYNNEI. V was shortened by 5 bases and J by 5 bases, with 9 bases between the two germline ends. The CDR3 loop spans 12 amino acids. The CDR3 loop is CASSRGSETQYF. CDR3 DNA sequence: TGTGCCAGCAGTCGGGGCTCGGAGACCCAGTACTTC.

The chain joins TRBV28 to TRBJ2-3, with a tentative D call TRBD2 (7 bases). With 8 bases removed from V and 3 bases from J, the gap between germline ends came to 18 bases. Looked up from germline, CDR1 is MDHEN and CDR2 is SYDVKM. This CDR3 spans 15 amino acids. CDR3 loop: CASRRGGRETDTQYF. The CDR3, as DNA: TGTGCCAGCCGGAGGGGGGGGCGGGAGACAGATACGCAGTATTTT.

The rearrangement joins TRBV18 to TRBJ2-2; D is unresolved. Trimming cost V 3 bases and J 0 bases, with 2 bases left between them. The germline gives CDR1 KGHSH, CDR2 LQKENI. The CDR3 runs to 13 residues. CDR3 residues: CASSPANTGELFF. CDR3 sequence (DNA): TGTGCCAGCTCACCCGCGAACACCGGGGAGCTGTTTTTT.

The table lists this clonotype with many counts. The chain uses TRBV20-1 and TRBJ1-2, with 7 bases identical to TRBD1. Germline values: CDR1 DFQATT, CDR2 SNEGSKA (reference sequence). There are 16 residues in the CDR3. V was clipped by 4 bases and J by 4 bases; unmatched bases: 15. In DNA, the CDR3 is TGCAGTGCTACCCCGGGGGACAGCGGTCCTCTCTATGGCTACACCTTC. It specifies CSATPGDSGPLYGYTF.

The sample holds a few counts of this clonotype. The rearrangement links TRBV28 to TRBJ1-5; perhaps TRBD1 as D (5 bases). Germline V gene lookup returns CDR1 MDHEN and CDR2 SYDVKM. The CDR3 loop spans 14 amino acids. Trimming took off 2 bases at V and 6 bases at J, with 11 bases between the two ends. The CDR3 reads CASSLTGQAQPQHF. CDR3 DNA sequence: TGTGCCAGCAGTTTAACAGGTCAGGCTCAGCCCCAGCATTTT.

Regarding this clonotype: Because the CDR3 is missing its conserved closing phenylalanine or tryptophan, this is likely a read error. The DNA is left out, because the CDR3 cannot be placed on it with certainty; the CDR3 is given as TCRdb lists it. The chain joins TRBV7-2 to TRBJ1-5; the D call TRBD1 from the table was never checked on the DNA. The CDR3 sequence runs 10 residues, both termini included. Germline V gene sequence: CDR1 SGHTA, CDR2 FQGNSA. The CDR3 sequence: CASSGDRGLS.

J is TRBJ1-2 and V is TRBV7-9, with D possibly TRBD1 on 6 matching bases. V lost 2 bases, J lost 10 bases, and 11 bases lay in between. The germline V gene encodes CDR1 SEHNR and CDR2 FQNEAQ (reference sequence). CDR3 length: 12 residues. This CDR3 reads CASSLKAGAYTF. The CDR3 DNA reads as TGTGCCAGCAGCTTAAAGGCGGGGGCCTACACCTTC.